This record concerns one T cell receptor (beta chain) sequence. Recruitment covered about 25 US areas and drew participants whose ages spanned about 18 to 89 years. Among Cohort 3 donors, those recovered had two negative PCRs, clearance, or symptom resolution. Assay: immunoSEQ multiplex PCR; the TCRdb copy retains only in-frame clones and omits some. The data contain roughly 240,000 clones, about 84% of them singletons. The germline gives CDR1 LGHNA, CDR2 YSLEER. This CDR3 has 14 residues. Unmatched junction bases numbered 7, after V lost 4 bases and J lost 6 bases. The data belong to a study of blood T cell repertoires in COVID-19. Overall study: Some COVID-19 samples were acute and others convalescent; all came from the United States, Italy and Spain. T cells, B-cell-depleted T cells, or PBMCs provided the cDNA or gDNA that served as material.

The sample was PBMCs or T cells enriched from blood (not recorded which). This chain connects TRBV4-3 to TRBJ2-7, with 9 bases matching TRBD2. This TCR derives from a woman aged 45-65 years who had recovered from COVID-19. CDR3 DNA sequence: TGCGCCAGCAGCCGTAGCGGGGGTTCGGGCGAGCAGTACTTC. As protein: CASSRSGGSGEQYF.